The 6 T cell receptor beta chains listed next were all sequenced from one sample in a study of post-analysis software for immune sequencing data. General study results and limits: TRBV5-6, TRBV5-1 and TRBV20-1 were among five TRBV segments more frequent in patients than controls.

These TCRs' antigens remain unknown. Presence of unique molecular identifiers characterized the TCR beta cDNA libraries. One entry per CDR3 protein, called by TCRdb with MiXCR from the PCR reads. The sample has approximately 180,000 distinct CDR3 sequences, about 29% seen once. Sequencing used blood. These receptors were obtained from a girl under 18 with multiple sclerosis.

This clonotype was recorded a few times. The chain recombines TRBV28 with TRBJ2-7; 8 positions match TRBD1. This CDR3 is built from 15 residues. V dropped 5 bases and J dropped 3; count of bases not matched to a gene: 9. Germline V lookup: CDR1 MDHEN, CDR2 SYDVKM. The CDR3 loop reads CASSDGQGYHYEQYF. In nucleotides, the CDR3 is TGTGCCAGCAGTGACGGACAGGGCTACCACTACGAGCAGTACTTC.

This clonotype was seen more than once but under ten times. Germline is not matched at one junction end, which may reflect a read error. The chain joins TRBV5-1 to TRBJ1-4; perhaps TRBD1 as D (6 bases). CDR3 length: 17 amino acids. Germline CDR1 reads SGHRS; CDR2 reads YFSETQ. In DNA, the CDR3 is TGCGCCAGCAGCTTGTACCCCGGGGGCGAAGCTAATGAAAAGCTGTTTTTT. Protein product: CASSLYPGGEANEKLFF.

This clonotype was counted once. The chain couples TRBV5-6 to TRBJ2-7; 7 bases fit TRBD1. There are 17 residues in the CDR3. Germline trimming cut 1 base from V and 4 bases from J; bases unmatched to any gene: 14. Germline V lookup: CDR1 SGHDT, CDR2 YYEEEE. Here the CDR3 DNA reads TGTGCCAGCAGCTTGTTCCCCACAGGGGAGAGGGTATACGAGCAGTACTTC. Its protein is CASSLFPTGERVYEQYF.

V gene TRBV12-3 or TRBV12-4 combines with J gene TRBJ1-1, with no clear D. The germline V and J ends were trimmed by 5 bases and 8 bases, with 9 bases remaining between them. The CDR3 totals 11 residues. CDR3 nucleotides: TGTGCCAGCAGTCCCAGTGCGGAAGCTTTCTTT. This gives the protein CASSPSAEAFF.

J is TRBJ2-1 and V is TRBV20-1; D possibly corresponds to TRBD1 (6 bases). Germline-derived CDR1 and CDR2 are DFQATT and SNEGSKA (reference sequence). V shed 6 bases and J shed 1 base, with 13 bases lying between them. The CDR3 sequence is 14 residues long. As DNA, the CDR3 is TGCAGTGCGCCAACAGGGTTGTCCTACAATGAGCAGTTCTTC. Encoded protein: CSAPTGLSYNEQFF.

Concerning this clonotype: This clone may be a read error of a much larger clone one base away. The CDR3 here is CASSQEGTDQYF. The CDR3 DNA is TGTGCCAGCAGCCAAGAGGGGACAGATCAGTACTTC. This sequence joins TRBV3-1 and TRBJ2-7; TRBD1 aligns across 7 bases. CDR1 and CDR2 from the germline V gene are LGHDT and YNNKEL (reference sequence). V lost 0 bases and J lost 10; bases outside the gene matches: 3. This CDR3 contains 12 residues.